The 20 T cell receptor beta chains presented below share a single source sample, sequenced in a study of read filtering for tumor transcriptome and immune sequencing. This library used around 400 ng RNA and molecular barcoded adaptors spanning alpha/delta and beta/gamma chains. TCRdb independently ran MiXCR on the reads; one entry per CDR3 protein. The data hold around 44,000 distinct CDR3 sequences, with roughly 13% observed a single time. Material: a population of CD138-negative cells sorted from bone marrow. These receptors came from a donor at least 40 years old with multiple myeloma.

This clonotype was observed at least ten times. The chain has TRBV7-9 and TRBJ2-5; 9 positions match TRBD1. CDR3 length: 13 amino acids. The trim removed 5 bases at V and 5 bases at J, leaving 3 bases unmatched. Germline V gives CDR1 SEHNR, CDR2 FQNEAQ (reference sequence). The CDR3 spells CASSRGQGETQYF. The DNA of the CDR3 is TGTGCCAGCAGCCGGGGACAGGGCGAGACCCAGTACTTC.

With regard to this clonotype: This may be a read error, as it is one base from a much larger clone. The V and J genes are TRBV5-1 and TRBJ2-5; D is tentatively TRBD1 or TRBD2 (5 bases each). The length of the CDR3 is 14 residues. Germline V gene sequence: CDR1 SGHRS, CDR2 YFSETQ. The CDR3 loop reads CANSFGQGEETQYF. CDR3 coding DNA: TGCGCCAACAGCTTTGGGCAGGGAGAAGAGACCCAGTACTTC.

This clonotype was detected ten times or more. The gene calls are TRBV20-1 and TRBJ1-4; TRBD1 agrees at 8 bases. The junction had 14 bases not matched to a gene; V was cut back by 5 bases and J by 3 bases. This CDR3 has 17 amino acids. Germline V gene data show CDR1 as DFQATT and CDR2 as SNEGSKA (reference sequence). This CDR3 reads CSADDDRGSRSNEKLFF. In DNA form, the CDR3 reads TGCAGTGCTGATGATGACAGGGGCAGTCGATCTAATGAAAAACTGTTTTTT.

This clonotype was counted ten times or more. This chain uses TRBV11-3 with TRBJ2-3; possible D gene TRBD2, 5 bases. V was clipped by 6 bases and J by 4 bases, with 8 bases between them. CDR1 and CDR2 (germline): SGHNT, YENEEA. The CDR3 covers 12 residues. CDR3 DNA sequence: TGTGCCAGCAGAGCGGAGCCAGATACGCAGTATTTT. Amino acids: CASRAEPDTQYF.

Many counts were recorded for this clonotype. This rearrangement joins TRBV5-1 to TRBJ2-1, with D maybe TRBD2 (7 bases). The germline V and J ends were trimmed by 4 bases and 4 bases, with 21 bases remaining between them. Per germline, CDR1 SGHRS and CDR2 YFSETQ. This CDR3 spans 17 amino acids. The CDR3 nucleotides are TGCGCCAGCAGCATACAGGGCCCCGGACTAGTATACAATGAGCAGTTCTTC. This sequence encodes CASSIQGPGLVYNEQFF.

The table lists this clonotype with many counts. The chain has TRBV3-1 and TRBJ2-1, with TRBD1 identical over 7 bases. The ends lost 4 bases at V and 13 bases at J; junction bases unmatched: 4. The CDR3 runs to 11 residues. In germline, CDR1 is LGHDT, CDR2 YNNKEL (reference sequence). The DNA for the CDR3 is TGTGCCAGCAGCCTGGGGACAGTCCAGTTCTTC. Protein sequence: CASSLGTVQFF.

The CDR3 sequence is CASSWEAAGELFF. The CDR3 DNA sequence: TGTGCCAGCAGCTGGGAGGCGGCCGGGGAGCTGTTTTTT. V and J are TRBV3-1 and TRBJ2-2, with a tentative D call TRBD2 (6 bases). This CDR3 spans 13 amino acids. Trimming removed 5 bases at V and 6 bases at J, with 10 bases between. CDR1 is LGHDT, CDR2 YNNKEL, per germline (reference sequence).

This clonotype appeared many times. The gene calls are TRBV4-3 and TRBJ2-5; D might be TRBD1 (5 bases). In germline, CDR1 is LGHNA, CDR2 YSLEER. CDR3 length: 14 residues. V lost 0 bases to trimming and J lost 3 bases, with 8 bases between them. CDR3 sequence (DNA): TGCGCCAGCAGCCAAGAGGGCAGGGAAGAGACCCAGTACTTC. It encodes CASSQEGREETQYF.

This clonotype was detected ten times or more. This chain uses TRBV24-1 with TRBJ2-1, with TRBD2 as a possible D gene (7 bases). The V gene's germline CDR1 is KGHDR and CDR2 SFDVKD. Trimming stripped 4 bases from V and 7 bases from J, with 22 bases between. The CDR3 has 17 residues. The CDR3 reads CATSDLAGAGERNEQFF. The CDR3 DNA reads as TGTGCCACCAGTGACCTCGCGGGGGCGGGAGAAAGGAATGAGCAGTTCTTC.

This clonotype was observed at least ten times. The V gene is TRBV7-9, the J gene TRBJ2-7; D not certain. The CDR3 consists of 12 residues. Deletions cut 4 bases from V and 4 bases from J, with 8 bases between. The germline V gene encodes CDR1 SEHNR and CDR2 FQNEAQ (reference sequence). The CDR3 coding sequence is TGTGCCAGCAGCTCCCTCTTTTACGAGCAGTACTTC. Its protein is CASSSLFYEQYF.

This clonotype was seen at least ten times. This chain links TRBV29-1 with TRBJ2-2; TRBD2 matches 10 bases. Germline CDR1 reads SQVTM; CDR2 reads ANQGSEA. The CDR3 spans 13 residues. V was clipped by 8 bases and J by 7 bases; unmatched bases: 7. In DNA form, the CDR3 reads TGCAGCTGCCAGGGACTAGCGATCGGGGAGCTGTTTTTT. Its protein product is CSCQGLAIGELFF.

This clonotype was seen repeatedly, ten times or more. This chain joins TRBV7-9 and TRBJ2-2; D is perhaps TRBD2 (6 bases). This CDR3 has 12 amino acids. Trimming shortened V by 5 bases and J by 7 bases, and 8 bases separated the two germline ends. The germline V gene encodes CDR1 SEHNR and CDR2 FQNEAQ (reference sequence). The chain's CDR3 is CASSQTSGELFF. In DNA, the CDR3 is TGTGCCAGCAGCCAGACTAGCGGGGAGCTGTTTTTT.

This clonotype was seen a handful of times. At one end, the junction sequence differs from germline, possibly due to a read error. The gene calls are TRBV20-1 and TRBJ2-1; D is possibly TRBD2 (6 bases). CDR1 and CDR2 (germline): DFQATT, SNEGSKA (reference sequence). The length of the CDR3 is 12 residues. In DNA, the CDR3 is TGCAGTGTCATTAGCGGCTACCATGAGCAGTTCTTC. Translating gives CSVISGYHEQFF.

This clonotype was observed at least ten times. The chain carries TRBV28 and TRBJ1-1; the D gene is possibly TRBD1 (5 bases). The germline V gene has CDR1 MDHEN and CDR2 SYDVKM. V dropped 9 bases and J dropped 3 bases, with 14 bases sitting between them. The CDR3 is made up of 13 amino acids. CDR3 protein: CASSTLGDTEAFF. The CDR3 DNA is TGTGCCAGTTCTACCTTGGGGGACACTGAAGCTTTCTTT.

About this clonotype: A read error may be the cause here, since a much bigger clone is one base away. This CDR3 fails to terminate in the conserved phenylalanine or tryptophan, so it likely reflects a read error. The rearrangement uses TRBV6-5 and TRBJ2-2; D gene unclear. CDR1 is MNHEY and CDR2 is SVGAGI in the germline V gene. The CDR3 has 12 amino acids. With 6 bases removed from V and 1 base from J, the gap between germline ends came to 3 bases. The CDR3 protein is CASRENTGELFL. The CDR3, as DNA: TGTGCCAGCAGGGAGAACACCGGGGAGCTGTTTCTT.

This clonotype was seen many times. The V and J genes are TRBV9 and TRBJ2-7; TRBD2 agrees at 9 bases. V lost 0 bases to trimming and J lost 4 bases; unmatched junction nucleotides: 5. Germline V lookup: CDR1 SGDLS, CDR2 YYNGEE. The CDR3 consists of 15 residues. CDR3 sequence: CASSVGSSGTYEQYF. CDR3 bases: TGTGCCAGCAGCGTAGGTTCTAGCGGGACTTACGAGCAGTACTTC.

This clonotype came up many times. The chain employs TRBV6-1 and TRBJ2-3, with D possibly being TRBD2 (6 bases). The CDR3 length is 15 residues. Trimming removed 0 bases from V and 5 bases from J, with 12 bases in between. Germline V gene sequence: CDR1 MNHNS, CDR2 SASEGT. The DNA for the CDR3 is TGTGCCAGCAGTGAAGCGGAGGGTTCAGGAGATACGCAGTATTTT. Its protein product is CASSEAEGSGDTQYF.

This clonotype appeared a few times. This sequence may be a read error, since a much larger clone differs from it by one base. The V and J genes are TRBV29-1 and TRBJ1-2, with TRBD1 matching over 8 bases. Germline V gene sequence: CDR1 SQVTM, CDR2 ANQGSEA. J gave up 0 bases and V 2 bases, and 8 bases lay outside the gene matches. The CDR3 spans 16 residues. The CDR3 is CSVEWRGTGANYGYTF. CDR3 DNA: TGCAGCGTTGAATGGAGGGGGACAGGAGCTAACTATGGCTACACCTTC.

This clonotype was picked up many times. The CDR3 DNA reads as TGCGCCAGCAGCTTGTATGGGACAGGGAAGTTGAAGGTCTACAATGAGCAGTTCTTC. Translated: CASSLYGTGKLKVYNEQFF. This chain connects TRBV5-1 to TRBJ2-1, with TRBD1 identical over 9 bases. The CDR3 extends over 19 amino acids. Germline loops: CDR1 SGHRS, CDR2 YFSETQ. J was trimmed by 3 bases and V by 1 base; bases with no gene match: 14.

This clonotype appeared once. The chain has TRBV20-1 and TRBJ2-3; D is uncertain. V lost 4 bases, J lost 4 bases, and 9 bases lay in between. CDR3 size: 12 residues. The germline gives CDR1 DFQATT, CDR2 SNEGSKA (reference sequence). CDR3 sequence: CSAMESADTQYF. In nucleotides, the CDR3 is TGCAGTGCTATGGAGTCCGCAGATACGCAGTATTTT.